This TCR beta chain was sequenced for a study of tumor and adjacent non-tumor tissue in lung cancer. Whole-study context: Patients comprised about a dozen adenocarcinoma, a couple of squamous cell carcinoma and 1 small cell lung cancer.

This clonotype was seen at least ten times. CDR1 is SGHTA, CDR2 FQGTGA, per germline. The CDR3 sequence is 15 residues long. Unmatched junction bases numbered 6, after V lost 5 bases and J lost 9 bases. RNA was extracted from bulk tissue without any cell sorting. Between August and November 2014, newly diagnosed, chemotherapy-naive lung cancer patients underwent thoracic surgery in China. A modified ARM-PCR protocol with three rounds of nested PCR amplified TCRbeta. TCRdb redid the calling of the multiplex PCR reads with MiXCR, one entry per CDR3 protein. The sample records about 90,000 distinct CDR3 sequences, roughly two thirds being singletons.

The sequencing input was lung tumor tissue. The rearrangement joins TRBV7-3 to TRBJ1-6; 11 positions agree with TRBD1. The source of this sequence is a man in his 70s with non-small cell lung cancer. CDR3 sequence (DNA): TGTGCCAGCAGCCCCCACGGACAGGGGGCTTCACCCCTCCACTTT. It translates to CASSPHGQGASPLHF.